This T cell receptor beta chain was sequenced for a study of post-analysis software for immune sequencing data. The study's findings and limits: Four to six TRBV segments were more frequent in patients than controls; TRBV5-6, TRBV5-1 and TRBV20-1 belonged to this group. Samples sharing a preparation batch grouped tightly together when assessed by F measure.

This clonotype was recorded at least ten times. What it binds is unknown. The authors incorporated unique molecular identifiers into the TCR beta cDNA libraries. MiXCR, applied by TCRdb to the PCR reads, yields one record per CDR3 protein. The sample has just over 250,000 distinct CDR3 sequences; 36% are singletons. The CDR3 consists of 14 residues. Trimming left V 1 base short and J 6 bases short, with 11 bases between. CDR1 and CDR2 (germline): SGHRS, YFSETQ. The sequence was obtained from a girl between 5 and 17 years old with multiple sclerosis. The chain carries TRBV5-1 and TRBJ1-5; a weak D match, TRBD1 (5 bases). The sample was blood. CDR3 loop: CASSLTGSRQPQHF. CDR3 coding DNA: TGCGCCAGCAGCTTGACAGGCTCCCGTCAGCCCCAGCATTTT. The whole variable domain, remainder taken from reference TRBV5-1 and TRBJ1-5, is KAGVTQTPRYLIKTRGQQVTLSCSPISGHRSVSWYQQTPGQGLQFLFEYFSETQRNKGNFPGRFSGRQFSNSRSEMNVSTLELGDSALYLCASSLTGSRQPQHFGDGTRLSIL.